What follows are 2 T cell receptor beta chains derived from one specimen sequenced in a study of blood T cell repertoires in COVID-19. Data came from immunoSEQ multiplex PCR; TCRdb stores just in-frame clones and leaves some out. The sample comprises 200,000 to 250,000 clones, 65% to 90% of which are singletons, and 3.5% to 4% rests with the top ten. The sample consisted of PBMCs or T cells enriched from blood (not recorded which). All receptors derive from a woman in her 40s with acute COVID-19.

The chain couples TRBV27 to TRBJ1-5; D call uncertain. The V end was cut by 9 bases, the J end by 4 bases, with 22 bases between. CDR1 and CDR2 from the germline V gene are MNHEY and SMNVEV (reference sequence). The CDR3 consists of 16 residues. CDR3 amino acids: CASQPAAYGVNQPQHF. The CDR3 nucleotides read TGTGCCAGTCAACCCGCGGCCTATGGCGTTAATCAGCCCCAGCATTTT.

The chain uses TRBV28 and TRBJ1-5; 10 nucleotides agree with TRBD1. The V and J ends lost 5 bases and 9 bases, in that order; junction bases with no gene match: 10. CDR1 is MDHEN and CDR2 is SYDVKM in the germline V gene. The CDR3 runs to 15 residues. The CDR3 coding sequence is TGTGCCAGCAGTGCTGGACAGGGGGGAAGTAGGCCCCAGCATTTT. It yields the protein CASSAGQGGSRPQHF.